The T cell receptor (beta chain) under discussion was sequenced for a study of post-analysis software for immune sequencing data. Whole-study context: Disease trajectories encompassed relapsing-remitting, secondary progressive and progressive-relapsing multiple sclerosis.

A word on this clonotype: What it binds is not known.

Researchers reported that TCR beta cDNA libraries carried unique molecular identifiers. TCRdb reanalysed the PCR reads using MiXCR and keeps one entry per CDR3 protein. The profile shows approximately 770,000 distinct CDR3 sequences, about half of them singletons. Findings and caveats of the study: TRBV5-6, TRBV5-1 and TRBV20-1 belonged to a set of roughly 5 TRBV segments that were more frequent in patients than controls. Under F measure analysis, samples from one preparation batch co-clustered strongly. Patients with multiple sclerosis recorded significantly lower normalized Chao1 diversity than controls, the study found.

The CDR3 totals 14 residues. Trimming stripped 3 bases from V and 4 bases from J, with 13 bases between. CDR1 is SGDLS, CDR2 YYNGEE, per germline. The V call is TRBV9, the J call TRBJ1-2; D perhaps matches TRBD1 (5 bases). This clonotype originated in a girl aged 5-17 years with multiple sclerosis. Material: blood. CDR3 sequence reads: CASSGVGLSYGYTF. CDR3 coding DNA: TGTGCCAGCAGCGGTGTGGGGCTCAGCTATGGCTACACCTTC.